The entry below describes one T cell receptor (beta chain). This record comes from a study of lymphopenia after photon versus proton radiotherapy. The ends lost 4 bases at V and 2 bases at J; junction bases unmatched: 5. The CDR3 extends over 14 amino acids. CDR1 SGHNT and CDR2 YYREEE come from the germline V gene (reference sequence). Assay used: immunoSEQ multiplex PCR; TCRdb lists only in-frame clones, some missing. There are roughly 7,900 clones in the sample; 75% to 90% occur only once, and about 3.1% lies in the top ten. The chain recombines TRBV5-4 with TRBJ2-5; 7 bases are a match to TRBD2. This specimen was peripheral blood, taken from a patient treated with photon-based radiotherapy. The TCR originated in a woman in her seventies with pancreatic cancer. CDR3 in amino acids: CASSPPGGQETQYF. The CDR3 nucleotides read TGTGCCAGCAGCCCCCCCGGGGGGCAAGAGACCCAGTACTTC. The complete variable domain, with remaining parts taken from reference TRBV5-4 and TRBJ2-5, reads ETGVTQSPTHLIKTRGQQVTLRCSSQSGHNTVSWYQQALGQGPQFIFQYYREEENGRGNFPPRFSGLQFPNYSSELNVNALELDDSALYLCASSPPGGQETQYFGPGTRLLVL.